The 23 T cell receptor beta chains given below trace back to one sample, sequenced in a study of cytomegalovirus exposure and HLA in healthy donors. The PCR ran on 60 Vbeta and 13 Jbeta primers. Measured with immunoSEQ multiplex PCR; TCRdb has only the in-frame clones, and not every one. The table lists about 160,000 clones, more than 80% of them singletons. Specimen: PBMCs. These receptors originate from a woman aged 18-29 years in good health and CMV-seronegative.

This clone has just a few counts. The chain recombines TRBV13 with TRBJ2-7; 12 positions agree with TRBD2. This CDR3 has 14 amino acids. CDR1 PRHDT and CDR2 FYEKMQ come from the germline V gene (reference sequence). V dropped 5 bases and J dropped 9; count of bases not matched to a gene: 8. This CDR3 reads CASSQSTSGRGQYF. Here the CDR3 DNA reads TGTGCCAGCAGCCAATCGACTAGCGGGAGAGGGCAGTACTTC.

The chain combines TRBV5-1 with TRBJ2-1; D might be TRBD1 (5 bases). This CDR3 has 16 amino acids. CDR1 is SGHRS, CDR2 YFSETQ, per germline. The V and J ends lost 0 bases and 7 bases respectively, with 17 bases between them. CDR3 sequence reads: CASSLVVAAGKNEQFF. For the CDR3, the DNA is TGCGCCAGCAGCTTGGTTGTGGCCGCAGGGAAGAATGAGCAGTTCTTC.

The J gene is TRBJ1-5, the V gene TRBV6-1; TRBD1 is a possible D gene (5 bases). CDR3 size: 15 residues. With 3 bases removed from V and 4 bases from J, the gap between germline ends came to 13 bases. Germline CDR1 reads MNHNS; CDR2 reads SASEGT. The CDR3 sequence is CASSEATVENQPQHF. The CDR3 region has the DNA TGTGCCAGCAGTGAGGCGACAGTAGAAAATCAGCCCCAGCATTTT.

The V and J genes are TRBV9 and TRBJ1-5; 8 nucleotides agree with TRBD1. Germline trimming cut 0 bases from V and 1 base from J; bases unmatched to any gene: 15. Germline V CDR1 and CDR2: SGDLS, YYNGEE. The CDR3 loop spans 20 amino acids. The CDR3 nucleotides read TGTGCCAGCAGCGTAGAGGGAGGACAGGGCCGGGGCAGGAGCAATCAGCCCCAGCATTTT. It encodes CASSVEGGQGRGRSNQPQHF. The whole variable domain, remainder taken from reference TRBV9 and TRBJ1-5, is DSGVTQTPKHLITATGQRVTLRCSPRSGDLSVYWYQQSLDQGLQFLIQYYNGEERAKGNILERFSAQQFPDLHSELNLSSLELGDSALYFCASSVEGGQGRGRSNQPQHFGDGTRLSIL.

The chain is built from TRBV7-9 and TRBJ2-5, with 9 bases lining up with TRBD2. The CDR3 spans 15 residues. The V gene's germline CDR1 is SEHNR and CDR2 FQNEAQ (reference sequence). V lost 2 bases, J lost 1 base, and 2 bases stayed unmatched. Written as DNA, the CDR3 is TGTGCCAGCAGCTTACCAGCGGGGGGCCAAGAGACCCAGTACTTC. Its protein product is CASSLPAGGQETQYF.

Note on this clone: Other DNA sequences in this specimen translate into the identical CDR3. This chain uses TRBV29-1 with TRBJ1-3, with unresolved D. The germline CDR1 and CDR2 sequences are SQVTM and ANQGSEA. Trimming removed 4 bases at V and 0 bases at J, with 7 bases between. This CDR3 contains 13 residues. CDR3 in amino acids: CSVGLSSGNTIYF. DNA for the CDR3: TGCAGCGTTGGACTGAGCTCTGGAAACACCATATATTTT. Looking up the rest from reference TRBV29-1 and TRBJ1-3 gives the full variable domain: SAVISQKPSRDICQRGTSLTIQCQVDSQVTMMFWYRQQPGQSLTLIATANQGSEATYESGFVIDKFPISRPNLTFSTLTVSNMSPEDSSIYLCSVGLSSGNTIYFGEGSWLTVV.

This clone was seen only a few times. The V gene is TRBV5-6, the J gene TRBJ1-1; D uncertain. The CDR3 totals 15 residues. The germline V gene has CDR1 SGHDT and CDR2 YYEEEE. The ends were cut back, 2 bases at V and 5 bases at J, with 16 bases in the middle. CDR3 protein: CASSFLGEGETEAFF. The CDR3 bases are TGTGCCAGCAGCTTTCTCGGGGAGGGAGAAACTGAAGCTTTCTTT. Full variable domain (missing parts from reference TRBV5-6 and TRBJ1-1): DAGVTQSPTHLIKTRGQQVTLRCSPKSGHDTVSWYQQALGQGPQFIFQYYEEEERQRGNFPDRFSGHQFPNYSSELNVNALLLGDSALYLCASSFLGEGETEAFFGQGTRLTVV.

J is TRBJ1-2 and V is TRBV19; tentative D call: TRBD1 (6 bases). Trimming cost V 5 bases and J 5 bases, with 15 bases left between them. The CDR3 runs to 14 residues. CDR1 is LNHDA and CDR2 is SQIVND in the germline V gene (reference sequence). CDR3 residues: CASSLQGSDYGYTF. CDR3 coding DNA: TGTGCCAGTAGTCTTCAGGGGTCGGATTATGGCTACACCTTC.

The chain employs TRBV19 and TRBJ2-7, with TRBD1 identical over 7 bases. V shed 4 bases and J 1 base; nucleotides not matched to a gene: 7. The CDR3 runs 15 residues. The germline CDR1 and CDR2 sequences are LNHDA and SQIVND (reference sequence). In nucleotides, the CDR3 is TGTGCCAGTAGTAGAGGGGACAGAAAATCCTACGAGCAGTACTTC. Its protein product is CASSRGDRKSYEQYF.

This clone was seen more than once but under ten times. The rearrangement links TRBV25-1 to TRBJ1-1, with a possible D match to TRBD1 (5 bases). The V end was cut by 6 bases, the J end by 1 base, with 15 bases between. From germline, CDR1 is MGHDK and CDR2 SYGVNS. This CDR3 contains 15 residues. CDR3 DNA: TGTGCCAGCAGCCCCGCGGCAGGGAAGAACACTGAAGCTTTCTTT. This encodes CASSPAAGKNTEAFF.

This chain's CDR3 is CASSVLGDSEAFF. For the CDR3, the DNA is TGTGCCAGCAGCGTGTTAGGGGATTCGGAAGCTTTCTTT. V gene TRBV9 combines with J gene TRBJ1-1, with D perhaps matching TRBD1 (5 bases). CDR1 is SGDLS, CDR2 YYNGEE, per germline. Trimming removed 2 bases from V and 8 bases from J, with 13 bases in between. CDR3 length: 13 residues.

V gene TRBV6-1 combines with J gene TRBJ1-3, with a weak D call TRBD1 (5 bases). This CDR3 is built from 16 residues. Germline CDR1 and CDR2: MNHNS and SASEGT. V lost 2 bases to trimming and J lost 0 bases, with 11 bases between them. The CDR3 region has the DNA TGTGCCAGCAGTGAATACAGGACCCACTCTGGAAACACCATATATTTT. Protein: CASSEYRTHSGNTIYF.

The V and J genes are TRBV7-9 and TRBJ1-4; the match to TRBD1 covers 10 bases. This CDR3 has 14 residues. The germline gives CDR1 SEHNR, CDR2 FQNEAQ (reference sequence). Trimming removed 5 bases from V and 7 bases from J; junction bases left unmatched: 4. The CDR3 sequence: CASSPGTGVEKLFF. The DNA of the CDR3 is TGTGCCAGCAGCCCCGGGACAGGGGTTGAAAAACTGTTTTTT. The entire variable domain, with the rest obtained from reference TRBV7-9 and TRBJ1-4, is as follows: DTGVSQNPRHKITKRGQNVTFRCDPISEHNRLYWYRQTLGQGPEFLTYFQNEAQLEKSRLLSDRFSAERPKGSFSTLEIQRTEQGDSAMYLCASSPGTGVEKLFFGSGTQLSVL.

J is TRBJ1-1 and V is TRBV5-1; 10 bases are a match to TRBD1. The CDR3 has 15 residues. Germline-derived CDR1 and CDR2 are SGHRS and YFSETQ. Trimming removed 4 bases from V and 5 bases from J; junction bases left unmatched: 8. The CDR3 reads CASSNYPGQGTEAFF. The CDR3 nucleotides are TGCGCCAGCAGCAACTACCCGGGACAGGGGACTGAAGCTTTCTTT.

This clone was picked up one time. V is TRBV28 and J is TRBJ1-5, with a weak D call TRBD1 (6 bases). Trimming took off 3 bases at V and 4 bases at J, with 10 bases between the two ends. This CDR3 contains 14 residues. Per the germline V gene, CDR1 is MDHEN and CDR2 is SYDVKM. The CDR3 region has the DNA TGTGCCAGCAGTTTTTTACAGGGAAATCAGCCCCAGCATTTT. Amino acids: CASSFLQGNQPQHF.

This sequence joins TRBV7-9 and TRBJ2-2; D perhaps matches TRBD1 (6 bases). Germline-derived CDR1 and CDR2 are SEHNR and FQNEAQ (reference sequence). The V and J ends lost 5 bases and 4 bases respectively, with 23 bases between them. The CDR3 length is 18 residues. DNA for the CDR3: TGTGCCAGCAGCCAATCGGTCAGGGGACGGACGATCACCGGGGAGCTGTTTTTT. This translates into CASSQSVRGRTITGELFF.

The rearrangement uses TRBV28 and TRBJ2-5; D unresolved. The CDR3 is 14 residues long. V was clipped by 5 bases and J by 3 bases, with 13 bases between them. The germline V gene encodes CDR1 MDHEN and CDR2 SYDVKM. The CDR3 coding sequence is TGTGCCAGCAGTGCCCTGAGCGTGAAAGAGACCCAGTACTTC. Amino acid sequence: CASSALSVKETQYF.

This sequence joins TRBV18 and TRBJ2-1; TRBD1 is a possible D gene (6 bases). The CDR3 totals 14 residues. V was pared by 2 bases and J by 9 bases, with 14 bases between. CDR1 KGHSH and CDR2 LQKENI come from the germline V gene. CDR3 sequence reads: CASSPAGAQGEQFF. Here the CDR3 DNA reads TGTGCCAGCTCACCAGCCGGAGCACAGGGTGAGCAGTTCTTC.

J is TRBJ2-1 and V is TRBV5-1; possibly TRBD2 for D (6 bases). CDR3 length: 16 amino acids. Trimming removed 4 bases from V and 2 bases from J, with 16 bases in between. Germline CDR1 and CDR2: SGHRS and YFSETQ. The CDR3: CASSAPSAGPYNEQFF. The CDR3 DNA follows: TGCGCCAGCAGCGCCCCTAGTGCGGGACCCTACAATGAGCAGTTCTTC.

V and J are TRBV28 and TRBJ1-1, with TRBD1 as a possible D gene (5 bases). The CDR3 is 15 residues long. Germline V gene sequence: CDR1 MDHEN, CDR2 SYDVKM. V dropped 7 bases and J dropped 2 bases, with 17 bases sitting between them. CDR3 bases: TGTGCCAGCAAGGGGTCTTTCGGGAGAAACACTGAAGCTTTCTTT. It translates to CASKGSFGRNTEAFF.

This CDR3 reads CASSSFREIRSYNSPLHF. Here the CDR3 DNA reads TGTGCCAGCTCGTCATTCCGAGAGATCAGGTCCTATAATTCACCCCTCCACTTT. The chain recombines TRBV13 with TRBJ1-6; no definite D call. The CDR3 is made up of 18 amino acids. Germline V CDR1 and CDR2: PRHDT, FYEKMQ (reference sequence). V gave up 8 bases and J gave up 1 base, with 21 bases separating them.

CDR3 DNA sequence: TGTGCCAGCCGAAATAAAGACAAGACAGGTTTTCGCTATGGCTACACCTTC. Translated, it gives CASRNKDKTGFRYGYTF. The chain uses TRBV5-4 and TRBJ1-2, with D possibly matching TRBD1 (6 bases). The CDR3 totals 17 residues. Germline values: CDR1 SGHNT, CDR2 YYREEE (reference sequence). Trimming left V 7 bases short and J 4 bases short, with 26 bases between. Complete variable domain (other parts from reference TRBV5-4 and TRBJ1-2): ETGVTQSPTHLIKTRGQQVTLRCSSQSGHNTVSWYQQALGQGPQFIFQYYREEENGRGNFPPRFSGLQFPNYSSELNVNALELDDSALYLCASRNKDKTGFRYGYTFGSGTRLTVV.

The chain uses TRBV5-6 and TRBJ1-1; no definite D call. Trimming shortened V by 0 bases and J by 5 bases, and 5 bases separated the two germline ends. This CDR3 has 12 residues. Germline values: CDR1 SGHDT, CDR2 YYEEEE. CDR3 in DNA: TGTGCCAGCAGCTTGGGACAAACTGAAGCTTTCTTT. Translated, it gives CASSLGQTEAFF.